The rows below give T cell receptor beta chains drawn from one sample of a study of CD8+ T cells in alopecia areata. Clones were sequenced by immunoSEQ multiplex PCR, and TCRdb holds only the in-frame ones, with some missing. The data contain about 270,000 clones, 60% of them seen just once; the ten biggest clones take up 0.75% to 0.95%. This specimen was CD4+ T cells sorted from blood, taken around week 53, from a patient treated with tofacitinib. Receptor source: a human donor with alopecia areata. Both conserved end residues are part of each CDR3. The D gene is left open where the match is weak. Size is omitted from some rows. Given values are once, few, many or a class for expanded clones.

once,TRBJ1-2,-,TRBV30,CAWSLGQDYGYTF,TGTGCCTGGAGTCTTGGGCAAGACTATGGCTACACCTTC
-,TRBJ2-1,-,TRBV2,CASPSWGVLSNEQFF,TGTGCCAGCCCGAGCTGGGGGGTCCTATCCAATGAGCAGTTCTTC
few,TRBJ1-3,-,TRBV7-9,CASSTSGASGNTIYF,TGTGCCAGCAGCACCTCAGGGGCCTCTGGAAACACCATATATTTT
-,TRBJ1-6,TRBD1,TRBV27,CATTPGGYNSPLHF,TGTGCCACCACGCCAGGGGGGTATAATTCACCCCTCCACTTT
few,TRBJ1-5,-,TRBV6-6,CASRPRQGSGNQPQHF,TGTGCCAGCAGACCGCGCCAGGGGTCGGGCAATCAGCCCCAGCATTTT
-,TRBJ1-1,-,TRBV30,CAWKLGPNTEAFF,TGTGCCTGGAAGCTCGGGCCGAACACTGAAGCTTTCTTT
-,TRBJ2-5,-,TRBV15,CATSRDGTGTQYF,TGTGCCACCAGCAGAGACGGCACGGGGACCCAGTACTTC
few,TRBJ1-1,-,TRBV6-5,CASSFLPETEAFF,TGTGCCAGCAGTTTCCTACCCGAGACTGAAGCTTTCTTT
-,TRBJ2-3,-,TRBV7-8,CASSLGRRSTDTQYF,TGTGCCAGCAGCTTAGGTAGGCGGAGCACAGATACGCAGTATTTT
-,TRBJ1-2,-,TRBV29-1,CSVFGPRGYTF,TGCAGCGTTTTCGGCCCGCGTGGCTACACCTTC
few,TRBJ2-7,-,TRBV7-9,CASSLGQRFGEQYF,TGTGCCAGCAGCTTGGGTCAAAGGTTTGGCGAGCAGTACTTC
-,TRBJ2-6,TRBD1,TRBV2,CASDRDSGANVLTF,TGTGCCAGTGACAGGGACTCTGGGGCCAACGTCCTGACTTTC
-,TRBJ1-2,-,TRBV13,CASSGTGRSYGYTF,TGTGCCAGCAGCGGAACGGGACGGAGCTATGGCTACACCTTC
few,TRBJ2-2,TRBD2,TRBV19,CASGLGLAGFNTGELFF,TGTGCCAGTGGCTTGGGGCTAGCGGGGTTCAACACCGGGGAGCTGTTTTTT
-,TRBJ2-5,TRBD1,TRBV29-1,CSVRRGRLETQYF,TGCAGCGTTCGCAGGGGGCGCTTAGAGACCCAGTACTTC
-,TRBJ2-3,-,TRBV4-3,CASSQGTGASTDTQYF,TGCGCCAGCAGCCAAGGAACAGGCGCTAGCACAGATACGCAGTATTTT
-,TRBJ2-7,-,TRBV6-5,CATSGATKEEQYF,TGTGCCACCTCAGGGGCCACGAAAGAAGAGCAGTACTTC
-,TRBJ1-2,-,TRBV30,CAWSVGQGAGYTF,TGTGCCTGGAGTGTAGGGCAGGGAGCAGGCTACACCTTC
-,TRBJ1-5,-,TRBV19,CASSNPSPSIGNQPQHF,TGTGCCAGTAGTAATCCCTCTCCCAGCATTGGCAATCAGCCCCAGCATTTT
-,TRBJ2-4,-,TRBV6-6,CASTLTGNVAKNIQYF,TGTGCCAGCACCCTGACAGGCAATGTAGCCAAAAACATTCAGTACTTC
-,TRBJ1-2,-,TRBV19,CASSIARQYGYTF,TGTGCCAGTAGTATAGCCCGACAGTATGGCTACACCTTC
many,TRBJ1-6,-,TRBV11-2,CASSPFEWAGHNSPLHF,TGTGCCAGCAGCCCATTCGAGTGGGCAGGTCATAATTCACCCCTCCACTTT
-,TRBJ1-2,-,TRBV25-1,CASRGLNYGYTF,TGTGCCAGCAGGGGGCTTAACTATGGCTACACCTTC
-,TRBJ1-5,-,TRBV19,CASSIARASNQPQHF,TGTGCCAGTAGTATAGCCAGGGCTAGCAATCAGCCCCAGCATTTT
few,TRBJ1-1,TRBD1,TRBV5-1,CASSSPRGANTEAFF,TGCGCCAGCAGCTCCCCCAGGGGGGCGAACACTGAAGCTTTCTTT
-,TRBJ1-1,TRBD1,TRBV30,CAWSVPGGTEAFF,TGTGCCTGGAGTGTCCCAGGGGGCACTGAAGCTTTCTTT
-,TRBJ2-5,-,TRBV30,CAWSTKQVPGTQYF,TGTGCCTGGAGTACCAAACAGGTCCCGGGGACCCAGTACTTC
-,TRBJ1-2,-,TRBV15,CATSTGRGYGYTF,TGTGCCACCAGCACGGGACGTGGATATGGCTACACCTTC
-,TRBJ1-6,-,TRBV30,CAWRAVSSYNSPLHF,TGTGCCTGGAGGGCAGTGAGCTCCTATAATTCACCCCTCCACTTT
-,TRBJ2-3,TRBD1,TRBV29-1,CSVLRDRQSTDTQYF,TGCAGCGTTCTCCGGGACAGGCAAAGCACAGATACGCAGTATTTT
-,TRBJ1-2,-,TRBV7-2,CASSFGGSYGYTF,TGTGCCAGCAGCTTCGGGGGTTCATATGGCTACACCTTC
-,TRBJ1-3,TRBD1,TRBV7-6,CASSQPPGQGGNTIYF,TGTGCCAGCTCACAACCTCCGGGACAGGGGGGAAACACCATATATTTT